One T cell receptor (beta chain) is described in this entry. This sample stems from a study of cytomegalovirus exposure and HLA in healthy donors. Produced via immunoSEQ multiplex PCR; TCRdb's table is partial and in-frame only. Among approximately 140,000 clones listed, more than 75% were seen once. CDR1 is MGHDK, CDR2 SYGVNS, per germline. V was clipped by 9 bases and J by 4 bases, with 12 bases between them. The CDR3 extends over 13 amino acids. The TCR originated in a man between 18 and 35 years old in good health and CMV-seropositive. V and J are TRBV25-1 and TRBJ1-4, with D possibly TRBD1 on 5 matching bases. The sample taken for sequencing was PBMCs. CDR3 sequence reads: CASSPQGNEKLFF. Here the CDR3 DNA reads TGTGCCAGTTCTCCCCAGGGTAATGAAAAACTGTTTTTT.